A single T cell receptor beta chain is shown here with its context. Between the trimmed V and J ends, which lost 7 bases and 7 bases, there was a span of 20 bases. The CDR3 contains 15 residues. CDR1 and CDR2 (germline): MNHNY, SVGAGI (reference sequence). Measured with immunoSEQ multiplex PCR; TCRdb has only the in-frame clones, and not every one. The sample lists over 300,000 clones, nearly 90% occurring once. The data stem from a study of blood T cell repertoires in COVID-19. About the study: From the United States, Italy and Spain came samples of acute and convalescent COVID-19.

The V call is TRBV6-6, the J call TRBJ2-1, with a weak D call TRBD2 (6 bases). Sequenced material: peripheral blood. The sequence derives from a young man with active or convalescent COVID-19. CDR3 region: CASTQGGSGGNEQFF. For the CDR3, the DNA is TGTGCCAGCACCCAGGGAGGTAGCGGAGGGAATGAGCAGTTCTTC.